This TCR beta chain was identified in a study of shared T cell receptors in the human thymus. The CDR3 has 17 residues. CDR1 is SEHNR, CDR2 FQNEAQ, per germline (reference sequence). V dropped 5 bases and J dropped 6; count of bases not matched to a gene: 19. TCRdb's table, derived via immunoSEQ multiplex PCR, lists solely in-frame clones and lacks some. The sample carries some 640,000 clones, around 87% recorded once. These data were also reused for a study on human thymus T cells. As reported in that work: Having surgery to correct congenital heart defects, healthy Finnish infants acted as the donors. Thymus tissue for the work was resected from patients undergoing corrective heart surgery. Unrelated individuals had highly overlapping thymic repertoires, as reported in related research.

The clonotype was recovered from a boy in the first two years of life with a congenital heart defect. V is TRBV7-9 and J is TRBJ2-7, with 7 bases lining up with TRBD1. The sequencing input was thymocytes. This CDR3 reads CASSDPNRGTLLCEQYF. CDR3 DNA sequence: TGTGCCAGCAGCGATCCCAACAGGGGAACCCTTTTATGCGAGCAGTACTTC.